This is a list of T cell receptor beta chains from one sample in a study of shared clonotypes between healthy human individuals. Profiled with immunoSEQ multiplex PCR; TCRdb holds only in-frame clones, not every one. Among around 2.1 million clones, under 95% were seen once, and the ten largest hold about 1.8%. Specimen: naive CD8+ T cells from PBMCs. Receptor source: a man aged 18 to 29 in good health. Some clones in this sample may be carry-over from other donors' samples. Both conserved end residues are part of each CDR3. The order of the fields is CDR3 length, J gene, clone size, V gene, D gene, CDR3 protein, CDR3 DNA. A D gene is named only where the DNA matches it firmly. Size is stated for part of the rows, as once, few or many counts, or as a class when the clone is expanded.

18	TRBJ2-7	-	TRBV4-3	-	CASSQAGPGVKSSYEQYF	TGCGCCAGCAGCCAAGCCGGCCCAGGGGTGAAAAGCTCCTACGAGCAGTACTTC
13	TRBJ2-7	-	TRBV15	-	CATRASAFYEQYF	TGTGCCACCAGGGCTAGCGCTTTTTACGAGCAGTACTTC
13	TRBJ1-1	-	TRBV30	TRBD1	CAWNAGGATEAFF	TGTGCCTGGAATGCAGGGGGGGCCACTGAAGCTTTCTTT
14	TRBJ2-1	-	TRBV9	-	CASSSGRDSNEQFF	TGTGCCAGCAGCTCAGGTCGGGATTCGAATGAGCAGTTCTTC
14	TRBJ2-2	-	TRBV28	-	CASSFQGGTGELFF	TGTGCCAGCTCATTCCAGGGAGGCACCGGGGAGCTGTTTTTT
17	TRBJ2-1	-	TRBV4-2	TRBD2	CASSQEIWTSSYNEQFF	TGTGCCAGCAGCCAAGAAATCTGGACTAGCTCCTACAATGAGCAGTTCTTC
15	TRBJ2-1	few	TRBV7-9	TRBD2	CASSTSLAGDNEQFF	TGTGCCAGCAGCACCTCACTAGCGGGAGACAATGAGCAGTTCTTC
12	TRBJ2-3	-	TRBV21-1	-	CASSRGTDTQYF	TGTGCCAGCAGCAGGGGAACAGATACGCAGTATTTT
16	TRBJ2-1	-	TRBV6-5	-	CASSSLRRGANDEQFF	TGTGCCAGCAGTTCCCTAAGACGAGGGGCAAACGATGAGCAGTTCTTC
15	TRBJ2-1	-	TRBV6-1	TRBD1	CASILDRGAWNEQFF	TGTGCCAGCATCCTCGACAGGGGGGCGTGGAATGAGCAGTTCTTC
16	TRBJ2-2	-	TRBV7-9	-	CASSAFPEENTGELFF	TGTGCCAGCAGCGCATTCCCGGAAGAAAACACCGGGGAGCTGTTTTTT
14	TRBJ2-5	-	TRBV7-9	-	CASSLVGGWETQYF	TGTGCCAGCAGCTTAGTCGGGGGCTGGGAGACCCAGTACTTC
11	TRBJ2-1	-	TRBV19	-	CASSTGHEQFF	TGTGCCAGTAGCACGGGGCATGAGCAGTTCTTC
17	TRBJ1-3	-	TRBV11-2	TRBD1	CASSPGTGFHSGNTIYF	TGTGCCAGCAGCCCGGGGACAGGATTTCACTCTGGAAACACCATATATTTT
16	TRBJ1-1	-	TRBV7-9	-	CASSPRRERGNTEAFF	TGTGCCAGCAGCCCCCGTCGCGAGCGCGGGAACACTGAAGCTTTCTTT
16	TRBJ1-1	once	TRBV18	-	CASSPPRGNMNTEAFF	TGTGCCAGCTCACCCCCTCGGGGCAACATGAACACTGAAGCTTTCTTT
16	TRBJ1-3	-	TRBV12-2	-	CASRGRDMPSGNTIYF	TGTGCAAGTCGCGGGAGGGACATGCCCTCTGGAAACACCATATATTTT
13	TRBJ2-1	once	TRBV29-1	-	CSVAGPRGNEQFF	TGCAGCGTTGCGGGACCACGAGGGAATGAGCAGTTCTTC
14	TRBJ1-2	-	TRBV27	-	CASSLRPGGGGYTF	TGTGCCAGCAGTTTACGCCCCGGGGGCGGTGGCTACACCTTC
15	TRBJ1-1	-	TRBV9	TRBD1	CASSVVRGLNTEAFF	TGTGCCAGCAGCGTAGTTAGGGGGCTGAACACTGAAGCTTTCTTT
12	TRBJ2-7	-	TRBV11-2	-	CASSLDDNKQYF	TGTGCCAGCAGCTTAGATGACAACAAGCAGTACTTC
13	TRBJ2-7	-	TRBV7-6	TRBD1	CASSRDRESEQYF	TGTGCCAGCAGCCGAGACAGGGAAAGCGAGCAGTACTTC
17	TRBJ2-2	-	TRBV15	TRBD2	CATNPKAGLAGGGELFF	TGTGCCACCAATCCCAAAGCGGGACTAGCGGGAGGCGGGGAGCTGTTTTTT
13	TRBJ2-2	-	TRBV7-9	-	CASERADTGELFF	TGTGCCAGCGAGCGGGCAGACACCGGGGAGCTGTTTTTT
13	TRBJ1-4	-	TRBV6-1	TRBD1	CASRGTGEEKLFF	TGTGCCAGCAGGGGGACAGGGGAGGAAAAACTGTTTTTT
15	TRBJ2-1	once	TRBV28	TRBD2	CASKGLAGSYNEQFF	TGTGCCAGCAAAGGGCTAGCGGGATCCTACAATGAGCAGTTCTTC
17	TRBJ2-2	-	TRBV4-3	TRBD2	CASSHLAGEAGTGELFF	TGCGCCAGCAGCCACCTCGCGGGGGAGGCGGGCACCGGGGAGCTGTTTTTT
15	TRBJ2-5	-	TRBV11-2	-	CASSSASLSRDGQYF	TGTGCCAGCAGCTCAGCGTCATTGAGTAGAGACGGCCAGTACTTC
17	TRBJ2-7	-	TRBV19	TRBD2	CASSIGPGLAGTYEQYF	TGTGCCAGTAGTATAGGTCCGGGACTAGCGGGAACCTACGAGCAGTACTTC
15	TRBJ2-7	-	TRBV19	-	CASRLRRGLAYEQYF	TGTGCCAGTAGACTCAGGCGGGGCTTAGCCTACGAGCAGTACTTC
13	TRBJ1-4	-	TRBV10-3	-	CAISEERREKLFF	TGTGCCATCAGTGAAGAAAGAAGGGAAAAACTGTTTTTT
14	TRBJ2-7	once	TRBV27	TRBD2	CASGKLASNYEQYF	TGTGCCAGCGGAAAACTAGCGTCTAACTACGAGCAGTACTTC
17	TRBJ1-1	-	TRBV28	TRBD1	CASSLFRDRVGDTEAFF	TGTGCCAGCAGTTTATTCCGGGACAGGGTGGGGGACACTGAAGCTTTCTTT
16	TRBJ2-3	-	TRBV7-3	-	CASSPIAGALTDTQYF	TGTGCCAGCAGCCCCATCGCAGGGGCCCTCACAGATACGCAGTATTTT
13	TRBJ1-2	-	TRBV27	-	CASSRQITNGYTF	TGTGCCAGCAGCCGACAGATTACGAATGGCTACACCTTC
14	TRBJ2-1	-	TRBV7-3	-	CASRPGSTENEQFF	TGTGCCAGCAGACCGGGATCGACTGAAAATGAGCAGTTCTTC
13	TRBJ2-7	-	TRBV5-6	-	CASSFRWSYEQYF	TGTGCCAGCAGCTTTAGGTGGTCCTACGAGCAGTACTTC
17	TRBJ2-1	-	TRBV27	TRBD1	CASSFLSTGSSYNEQFF	TGTGCCAGCAGTTTCCTCTCGACAGGGTCCTCCTACAATGAGCAGTTCTTC
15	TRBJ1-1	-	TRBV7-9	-	CASSLGRQGSTEAFF	TGTGCCAGCAGCTTAGGACGTCAGGGGAGCACTGAAGCTTTCTTT
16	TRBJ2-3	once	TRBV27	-	CASSLLRPDTTDTQYF	TGTGCCAGCAGTTTACTCCGTCCCGATACCACAGATACGCAGTATTTT
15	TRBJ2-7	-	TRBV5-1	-	CASSPTGQKSYEQYF	TGCGCCAGCAGCCCGACGGGACAAAAAAGCTACGAGCAGTACTTC
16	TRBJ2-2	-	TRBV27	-	CASSPQGSGNTGELFF	TGTGCCAGCAGTCCACAGGGCAGCGGGAACACCGGGGAGCTGTTTTTT